This T cell receptor (beta chain) was documented in a study of regulatory T cells in long-lasting Graves disease (dated by TCRdb to the early 2020s). Describing the broader study: Patients with newly diagnosed Graves' disease had been on antithyroid drugs for under 3 months. TCR sequencing covered some 13 persistent and 20 newly diagnosed Graves' disease patients, 33 samples in total. Peripheral blood TCR sequencing and RNA sequencing compared persistent Graves' disease patients with newly diagnosed Graves' disease patients. The study was conducted in China and was registered as a clinical trial.

The sample's time point label, decoded: newly diagnosed GD, antithyroid drugs for less than 3 months. For both TCR sequencing and RNA sequencing, RNA was extracted from PBMCs in TRIzol. The diagnosis of Graves' disease followed American Thyroid Association guidelines. The patients came from an endocrinology department in Xi'an, China. Each patient gave 7 to 9.5 milliliters of peripheral blood, collected in an EDTA anticoagulant tube. Ficoll Paque Plus density gradient separation was used to isolate PBMCs, and no further T cell sorting was done. An Agilent 2100 Bioanalyzer and agarose gel were used to check RNA quality, while a NanoDrop 2000 measured RNA concentration. Compared with germline, V lacks 5 bases and J lacks 4 bases; bases without a gene match: 8. From the cysteine through the phenylalanine, the CDR3 covers 16 amino acids. Just CDR3 DNA is preserved here, 48 bases in frame from base 1. CDR1 and CDR2, looked up from the germline V gene, are SGHTS and YDEGEE.

Library construction relied on multiplex PCR. TCRdb records Illumina HiSeq 4000 as the sequencer. To build TCR beta libraries, CDR3 regions were amplified by Arm-PCR using iRepertoire HTBI primers. Gel purification was performed on PCR products prior to sequencing. Under the source paper's analysis protocol: Gene usage analysis of CDR3 amino acid clonotypes relied on the 62 TRBV and 14 TRBJ segments identified across samples. COPE and FqMerger were used to merge the filtered high-quality paired reads into contigs. BLAST was used to align contigs to the IMGT TRBV, TRBD and TRBJ reference genes, and CDR3 was defined following IMGT. Highly expanded clones were defined as clonotypes with a frequency above 0.1%. Shannon entropy was used to measure repertoire diversity, and the Gini coefficient was used to measure V-J evenness. Clonotypes shared by more than one individual were considered public. In TCRdb, the public reads were trimmed at Q25 with fastp and aligned with MiXCR, with productive beta chains retained. Each record represents a unique CDR3 protein, reported with the most common genes and DNA among its rows. The V and J calls were determined by TCRdb, not by the authors. For this sample the table gives more than 450,000 distinct CDR3 sequences, of which around 12% were detected only once. The top ten hold 7.5% to 9% of the sample.

In its sample, this clonotype was seen many times. The target of this receptor is not known. No qualities accompany the bases; no much larger clone lies one base away. Study-wide conclusions, independent of this receptor: Persistent Graves' disease patients showed lower TCR Shannon entropy and fewer highly expanded clones than newly diagnosed patients, suggesting clonal expansion. The study examined only peripheral blood because the primary lesion, thyroid tissue, could not be accessed. Persistent disease showed preferential use of TRBV28, TRBJ1-2 and TRBJ2-5, whereas newly diagnosed disease favored TRBV20-1 and TRBJ2-1. A larger number of public clonotypes was shared among persistent patients (more than 2,500) than among newly diagnosed patients (approximately 930). As a limitation, the authors acknowledged that the small sample size may reduce accuracy. Only the TCR beta chain was sequenced and analyzed.

This sample was shared with a second study, whose subject was T cells in Graves' hyperthyroidism and ophthalmopathy. The second study reports: Graves' hyperthyroidism was defined as stable when no progression to ophthalmopathy occurred over 18 months of follow-up. The hyperthyroidism patients were between 18 and 65 years old and newly diagnosed, with a disease duration of less than 2 months. The study excluded patients with uncontrolled infections, other autoimmune diseases, pregnancy or lactation. Diagnoses were established on the basis of clinical symptoms, serum thyroxine and TRAb, thyroid ultrasound, and orbital computed tomography. The first round of RT-PCR for the TCR CDR3 was performed with the HTBI primer set and the Qiagen OneStep RT-PCR kit. Most expanded thyroid clonotypes (frequency above 0.001) were also found in blood, which suggests that blood repertoires may mirror thyroid immune responses. A model built on a 13 V-J signature distinguished ophthalmopathy from stable hyperthyroidism, reaching around 88% sensitivity and around 82% specificity in cross-validation and 80%/75% in testing. In validation, the model predicted progression to ophthalmopathy with around 71% sensitivity and about 73% specificity, a median of 6.5 months before onset. To identify distinguishing TCR V-J signatures, a discovery cohort of 95 to 100 patients was used, comprising 40 to 45 with Graves' ophthalmopathy and 57 with stable Graves' hyperthyroidism. Prospective prediction of ophthalmopathy was tested in an independent validation cohort of 18 to 20 hyperthyroidism patients and around 16 patients who later progressed to ophthalmopathy. For training and testing, the 100 or so patients in the discovery cohort were randomly divided in a 7:3 ratio. In several Graves' hyperthyroidism patients, the study also compared T-cell repertoires from thyroid tissue with T-cell repertoires from blood. After sampling, hyperthyroidism patients received methimazole starting at 30 mg daily, and ophthalmopathy patients received high-dose intravenous methylprednisolone. Libraries were constructed in a second round of multiplex PCR, after which size selection and purification were carried out. The libraries were sequenced on an Illumina HiSeq2000 using paired-end 100 bp reads. Raw data were processed with SOAPnuke, discarding reads with adapters, uncalled bases, mean Phred below 15, or no exact constant-primer or identifier match. High-quality paired reads were merged with COPE v1.2.5, and unique nucleotide sequences were defined as clonotypes. Clonotypes were aligned to IMGT TRBV, TRBD and TRBJ reference segments using MiTCR v1.1. The analysis included only V-J combinations with a frequency above 0.0001, which together covered roughly 99% of the repertoires. The TCS score was defined as the ratio of F50 (clonal expansion) to E x V (chaos), calculated using BLOSUM62-based TCRdist between CDR3 peptides within each V-J. Welch's t-statistics and random forest reduced around 550 V-J features to 10 to 15, which were used in a naive Bayes classifier (R e1071). No statistical method was used to fix the sample size in advance, and group allocation was not hidden from the investigators. The paper describes TCR Vbeta CDR3 sequencing of 135 peripheral blood samples, made up of some 42 ophthalmopathy patients, roughly 75 hyperthyroidism patients and 17 progressor patients.

The sequence came from a woman aged 25 to 39 with Graves disease. Donor details come from another sample of the same person, matched by shared clones. Here the chain combines TRBV5-8 and TRBJ2-6; 8 nucleotides in the junction match TRBD1. Specimen: peripheral blood mononuclear cells (PBMCs), collected at new diagnosis, from a patient treated with antithyroid drugs. For the CDR3, the sequence is CASRGTTGVGANVLTF. The sequence in DNA is TGTGCCAGCAGGGGCACGACAGGGGTGGGGGCCAACGTCCTGACTTTC.